The clone carrying this T cell receptor beta chain was detected a few times. Its target is unknown. The data were obtained in a study of beta chain features in type 1 diabetes. Study results and caveats: Any HLA effect on TCRB rearrangement was left unresolved by small sub-analyses.

The sequenced template was cDNA made from the entire isolated RNA. Clones were sequenced by immunoSEQ multiplex PCR, and TCRdb holds only the in-frame ones, with some missing. The repertoire consists of 130,000 to 150,000 clones, with 9.2% occurring once and the leading ten covering 0.68%. The TCR sequence derives from a man between 18 and 35 years old in good health. Material: central memory CD4+ T cells from blood.

The CDR3 bases are TGTGCCAGCAGCCCGAGGAGGCAGACTAACCAAGAGACCCAGTACTTC. Its translation: CASSPRRQTNQETQYF. The chain employs TRBV7-2 and TRBJ2-5, with TRBD2 as a possible D gene (5 bases). Looked up from germline, CDR1 is SGHTA and CDR2 is FQGNSA. CDR3 length equals 16 residues. Trimming removed 5 bases from V and 0 bases from J, with 16 bases in between.